One and the same sample provided the 32 T cell receptor beta chains below, sequenced in a study of CD8 T cells in Susac syndrome. With random hexamers, about 0.45 to 1 ug RNA was reverse transcribed. TCRdb reanalysed the immunoSEQ multiplex PCR reads using MiXCR and keeps one entry per CDR3 protein. Of some 100,000 distinct CDR3 sequences in the sample, about 96% were seen once. Material for sequencing was CD8+ T cells from PBMCs. The receptors here all came from a human donor with Susac syndrome.

The chain is built from TRBV24-1 and TRBJ2-6; 7 positions match TRBD1. There are 15 residues in the CDR3. Germline-derived CDR1 and CDR2 are KGHDR and SFDVKD. V lost 6 bases and J lost 3; bases outside the gene matches: 4. The CDR3 sequence: CATSHGTVGANVLTF. The CDR3, as DNA: TGTGCCACCAGTCATGGGACAGTTGGGGCCAACGTCCTGACTTTC.

This CDR3 is CASSPDGYYGYTF. CDR3 nucleotide sequence: TGCGCCAGCAGCCCGGACGGATACTATGGCTACACCTTC. The chain couples TRBV4-1 to TRBJ1-2; D ambiguous. Germline-derived CDR1 and CDR2 are MGHRA and YSYEKL. Trimming removed 4 bases from V and 3 bases from J, with 9 bases in between. This CDR3 is 13 amino acids long.

J is TRBJ2-1 and V is TRBV3-1, with D possibly called TRBD1 or TRBD2 (5 bases each). V gave up 4 bases and J gave up 5 bases, with 15 bases separating them. Germline V lookup: CDR1 LGHDT, CDR2 YNNKEL (reference sequence). The CDR3 covers 15 residues. The CDR3 is CASSLDAGADNEQFF. DNA for the CDR3: TGTGCCAGCAGCCTAGACGCCGGGGCCGACAATGAGCAGTTCTTC.

This chain connects TRBV24-1 to TRBJ2-4; no firm D call. Trimming stripped 9 bases from V and 4 bases from J, with 9 bases between. This CDR3 contains 12 residues. Germline V gives CDR1 KGHDR, CDR2 SFDVKD. CDR3 residues: CATSDQKNIQYF. Written as DNA, the CDR3 is TGTGCCACCTCGGACCAGAAAAACATTCAGTACTTC.

V is TRBV20-1 and J is TRBJ2-5, with D unclear. Between the trimmed V and J ends, which lost 1 base and 7 bases, there was a span of 7 bases. This CDR3 contains 11 residues. Germline V gene lookup returns CDR1 DFQATT and CDR2 SNEGSKA (reference sequence). CDR3 sequence reads: CSARGRGTQYF. CDR3 nucleotides: TGCAGTGCTAGAGGGCGTGGGACCCAGTACTTC.

V usage is TRBV5-1 and J usage is TRBJ2-2, with 7 bases aligning to TRBD2. CDR1 is SGHRS and CDR2 is YFSETQ in the germline V gene. The CDR3 loop spans 15 amino acids. V shed 1 base, J shed 5 bases, and the junction held 5 bases outside the gene matches. As DNA, the CDR3 is TGCGCCAGCAGCTTGAGTAGCGGGCCTACCGGGGAGCTGTTTTTT. Translating it yields CASSLSSGPTGELFF. Drawing the rest from reference TRBV5-1 and TRBJ2-2, the complete variable domain is KAGVTQTPRYLIKTRGQQVTLSCSPISGHRSVSWYQQTPGQGLQFLFEYFSETQRNKGNFPGRFSGRQFSNSRSEMNVSTLELGDSALYLCASSLSSGPTGELFFGEGSRLTVL.

CDR3: CASSEATGQLQETQYF. The CDR3 DNA sequence: TGTGCCAGCAGTGAAGCTACGGGACAGCTTCAAGAGACCCAGTACTTC. The chain joins TRBV2 to TRBJ2-5, with TRBD1 matching over 7 bases. This CDR3 has 16 residues. Unmatched junction bases numbered 6, after V lost 0 bases and J lost 2 bases. Germline V lookup: CDR1 SNHLY, CDR2 FYNNEI. Complete variable domain (other parts from reference TRBV2 and TRBJ2-5): EPEVTQTPSHQVTQMGQEVILRCVPISNHLYFYWYRQILGQKVEFLVSFYNNEISEKSEIFDDQFSVERPDGSNFTLKIRSTKLEDSAMYFCASSEATGQLQETQYFGPGTRLLVL.

The chain combines TRBV5-6 with TRBJ2-5; tentatively, D is TRBD2 (6 bases). Germline V gene data show CDR1 as SGHDT and CDR2 as YYEEEE. V dropped 4 bases and J dropped 4 bases, with 14 bases sitting between them. CDR3 length: 14 residues. CDR3 sequence: CASSPGTPTETQYF. CDR3 in DNA: TGTGCCAGCAGCCCGGGGACTCCCACAGAGACCCAGTACTTC.

This sequence joins TRBV20-1 and TRBJ2-3, with TRBD2 matching over 12 bases. Trimming removed 3 bases from V and 6 bases from J; junction bases left unmatched: 10. Per the germline V gene, CDR1 is DFQATT and CDR2 is SNEGSKA (reference sequence). This CDR3 has 16 amino acids. The CDR3 DNA reads as TGCAGTGCTAGTCCCGGGACTAGCGGGCCGCAGGATACGCAGTATTTT. Amino acids: CSASPGTSGPQDTQYF.

The chain employs TRBV3-1 and TRBJ1-2; D gene uncertain. V was cut by 0 bases and J by 5 bases, with 4 bases left in between. The germline V gene has CDR1 LGHDT and CDR2 YNNKEL (reference sequence). The CDR3 runs to 12 residues. CDR3 coding DNA: TGTGCCAGCAGCCAAGAAGGTTATGGCTACACCTTC. Amino acid sequence: CASSQEGYGYTF.

The rearrangement joins TRBV19 to TRBJ1-1; D is uncertain. The CDR3 contains 14 residues. CDR1 is LNHDA and CDR2 is SQIVND in the germline V gene (reference sequence). Trimming took off 1 base at V and 4 bases at J, with 10 bases between the two ends. CDR3 in DNA: TGTGCCAGTAGTATAGGGGAAGGCGGCACTGAAGCTTTCTTT. Translation: CASSIGEGGTEAFF.

This sequence joins TRBV24-1 and TRBJ2-7; tentative D call: TRBD2 (6 bases). V lost 3 bases to trimming and J lost 7 bases, with 12 bases between them. Germline loops: CDR1 KGHDR, CDR2 SFDVKD. There are 13 residues in the CDR3. DNA of the CDR3: TGTGCCACCAGTGATGTGGGCGGGGAGGAGCAGTACTTC. Translating it yields CATSDVGGEEQYF.

The chain uses TRBV5-1 and TRBJ1-1, with D maybe TRBD1 (5 bases). V was shortened by 0 bases and J by 0 bases, with 6 bases between the two germline ends. The CDR3 sequence is 14 residues long. The germline V gene encodes CDR1 SGHRS and CDR2 YFSETQ. The CDR3 here is CASSLGTLNTEAFF. Here the CDR3 DNA reads TGCGCCAGCAGCTTGGGGACATTGAACACTGAAGCTTTCTTT.

J is TRBJ2-7 and V is TRBV7-9, with D perhaps TRBD1 (6 bases). The V and J ends lost 6 bases and 4 bases respectively, with 10 bases between them. CDR1 SEHNR and CDR2 FQNEAQ come from the germline V gene (reference sequence). This CDR3 is built from 12 residues. The CDR3 DNA follows: TGTGCCAGCAGAGGTGACAGGTACGAGCAGTACTTC. It specifies CASRGDRYEQYF. Variable domain in full (rest from reference TRBV7-9 and TRBJ2-7): DTGVSQNPRHKITKRGQNVTFRCDPISEHNRLYWYRQTLGQGPEFLTYFQNEAQLEKSRLLSDRFSAERPKGSFSTLEIQRTEQGDSAMYLCASRGDRYEQYFGPGTRLTVT.

The rearrangement joins TRBV5-4 to TRBJ2-5; D is possibly TRBD2 (6 bases). CDR3 length: 15 amino acids. V was trimmed by 4 bases and J by 1 base, leaving 14 bases between them. CDR1 is SGHNT and CDR2 is YYREEE in the germline V gene (reference sequence). The CDR3 here is CASSRPAGPQETQYF. The CDR3 coding sequence is TGTGCCAGCAGCCGGCCGGCGGGGCCCCAAGAGACCCAGTACTTC. Full variable domain (remainder filled in from reference TRBV5-4 and TRBJ2-5): ETGVTQSPTHLIKTRGQQVTLRCSSQSGHNTVSWYQQALGQGPQFIFQYYREEENGRGNFPPRFSGLQFPNYSSELNVNALELDDSALYLCASSRPAGPQETQYFGPGTRLLVL.

The V gene is TRBV28, the J gene TRBJ2-5; TRBD2 aligns across 10 bases. The germline CDR1 and CDR2 sequences are MDHEN and SYDVKM. The J segment lost 4 bases and the V segment lost 7 bases, leaving 12 bases of the junction unmatched. The CDR3 runs 16 residues. CDR3 sequence: CASTKLAGRSGETQYF. The CDR3 bases are TGTGCCAGCACGAAACTAGCGGGAAGGTCGGGAGAGACCCAGTACTTC.

This chain links TRBV12-3 or TRBV12-4 with TRBJ2-1; D call uncertain. V gave up 3 bases and J gave up 9 bases, with 9 bases separating them. This CDR3 is built from 12 residues. The CDR3 spells CASSLTGVEQFF. CDR3 DNA: TGTGCCAGCAGTTTGACTGGCGTTGAGCAGTTCTTC.

J is TRBJ1-2 and V is TRBV9, with D possibly matching TRBD1 (6 bases). The V and J ends lost 4 bases and 1 base respectively, with 14 bases between them. Germline V gene lookup returns CDR1 SGDLS and CDR2 YYNGEE. There are 15 residues in the CDR3. CDR3 region: CASSPRDTNNYGYTF. For the CDR3, the DNA is TGTGCCAGCAGCCCGCGGGACACTAATAACTATGGCTACACCTTC.

The chain couples TRBV7-2 to TRBJ2-1; no clear D. The CDR3 length is 12 residues. V was trimmed by 1 base and J by 9 bases, leaving 7 bases between them. Germline CDR1 reads SGHTA; CDR2 reads FQGNSA. CDR3 coding DNA: TGTGCCAGCAGCTTAGTTGGAGTTGAGCAGTTCTTC. Its protein product is CASSLVGVEQFF.

This clonotype was found once. The genes are TRBV3-1 and TRBJ1-4, with D hard to call. The V and J ends lost 2 bases and 6 bases respectively, with 7 bases between them. This CDR3 contains 13 residues. Germline assignment: CDR1 LGHDT and CDR2 YNNKEL (reference sequence). CDR3 coding DNA: TGTGCCAGCAGCCAAAGGCGGGATGAAAAACTGTTTTTT. Protein sequence: CASSQRRDEKLFF.

The CDR3 region is CASRLHASSAYEQYF. The CDR3, as DNA: TGTGCCAGCAGACTCCACGCAAGTAGCGCTTACGAGCAGTACTTC. The chain couples TRBV7-9 to TRBJ2-7; D perhaps matches TRBD2 (5 bases). V lost 6 bases to trimming and J lost 4 bases, with 19 bases between them. Germline CDR1 and CDR2: SEHNR and FQNEAQ (reference sequence). The CDR3 has 15 amino acids.

This chain joins TRBV3-1 and TRBJ2-7; 9 bases are a match to TRBD1. J gave up 2 bases and V 1 base, and 12 bases lay outside the gene matches. Germline V gene lookup returns CDR1 LGHDT and CDR2 YNNKEL (reference sequence). The CDR3 totals 18 residues. CDR3: CASSQVGGQGGPTYEQYF. As DNA, the CDR3 is TGTGCCAGCAGCCAAGTTGGGGGACAGGGTGGGCCGACCTACGAGCAGTACTTC.

This clonotype has just one count. The chain combines TRBV4-1 with TRBJ1-2; D remains ambiguous. Germline V gives CDR1 MGHRA, CDR2 YSYEKL. The CDR3 covers 13 residues. V was pared by 4 bases and J by 8 bases, with 14 bases between. The CDR3 DNA reads as TGCGCCAGCAGCCTATTGGAGGGTTCCGGCTACACCTTC. It translates to CASSLLEGSGYTF.

Only one count was recorded for this clonotype. The rearrangement uses TRBV13 and TRBJ2-7; 8 nucleotides match TRBD1. The CDR3 sequence is 13 residues long. With 5 bases clipped from V and 5 bases from J, the junction kept 5 bases outside the gene matches. Germline V gene data show CDR1 as PRHDT and CDR2 as FYEKMQ (reference sequence). CDR3 amino acids: CASSKTGEDEQYF. The CDR3 DNA is TGTGCCAGCAGCAAGACAGGGGAGGACGAGCAGTACTTC. The whole variable domain, filled in from reference TRBV13 and TRBJ2-7, reads AAGVIQSPRHLIKEKRETATLKCYPIPRHDTVYWYQQGPGQDPQFLISFYEKMQSDKGSIPDRFSAQQFSDYHSELNMSSLELGDSALYFCASSKTGEDEQYFGPGTRLTVT.

This clonotype was observed once. The V and J genes are TRBV3-1 and TRBJ1-2, with 9 bases identical to TRBD1. The ends lost 5 bases at V and 6 bases at J; junction bases unmatched: 10. This CDR3 has 15 amino acids. CDR1 is LGHDT and CDR2 is YNNKEL in the germline V gene (reference sequence). The CDR3 DNA is TGTGCCAGCAGCGAGATCCAGACAGGGGGGGATGGCTACACCTTC. Its translation: CASSEIQTGGDGYTF.

The chain is built from TRBV12-3 or TRBV12-4 and TRBJ2-5; TRBD2 is a possible D gene (6 bases). The length of the CDR3 is 13 residues. Trimming pared 4 bases from V and 9 bases from J, leaving 15 bases between. CDR3 amino acids: CASSSSRREAQYF. CDR3 nucleotides: TGTGCCAGCAGTTCTAGTCGGAGGGAGGCCCAGTACTTC.

The chain recombines TRBV7-2 with TRBJ2-5, with D maybe TRBD1 (6 bases). The CDR3 length is 14 residues. V dropped 4 bases and J dropped 2 bases, with 11 bases sitting between them. Per germline, CDR1 SGHTA and CDR2 FQGNSA. The CDR3 region is CASSSYRAQETQYF. In DNA, the CDR3 is TGTGCCAGCAGCTCTTACAGGGCACAAGAGACCCAGTACTTC.

The chain joins TRBV5-6 to TRBJ2-7; D is undetermined. Per the germline V gene, CDR1 is SGHDT and CDR2 is YYEEEE. The CDR3 is 13 residues long. Trimming pared 0 bases from V and 2 bases from J, leaving 6 bases between. The CDR3 sequence: CASSLEIPYEQYF. For the CDR3, the DNA is TGTGCCAGCAGCTTGGAGATTCCCTACGAGCAGTACTTC.

This clonotype was seen only once. The chain is built from TRBV25-1 and TRBJ2-7, with D tentatively TRBD2 (6 bases). Trimming stripped 6 bases from V and 2 bases from J, with 11 bases between. Looked up from germline, CDR1 is MGHDK and CDR2 is SYGVNS. The CDR3 sequence is 13 residues long. The CDR3 DNA follows: TGTGCCAGCAGGGACCGGGGGACCTACGAGCAGTACTTC. Translating gives CASRDRGTYEQYF.

The chain carries TRBV6-1 and TRBJ2-1, with D uncertain. Germline loops: CDR1 MNHNS, CDR2 SASEGT. The V and J ends lost 5 bases and 5 bases respectively, with 19 bases between them. This CDR3 is 16 amino acids long. CDR3: CASSPRWASGHNEQFF. The CDR3 coding sequence is TGTGCCAGCAGTCCGCGTTGGGCGAGTGGGCACAATGAGCAGTTCTTC.

V gene TRBV15 combines with J gene TRBJ2-2; D might be TRBD1 (5 bases). The CDR3 has 15 amino acids. Germline V gene sequence: CDR1 LNHNV, CDR2 YYDKDF (reference sequence). V was cut by 0 bases and J by 3 bases, with 8 bases left in between. CDR3 DNA: TGTGCCACCAGCAGAGAACAGGAGTACACCGGGGAGCTGTTTTTT. It specifies CATSREQEYTGELFF.

The chain recombines TRBV20-1 with TRBJ2-2; the match to TRBD2 covers 11 bases. The germline V gene has CDR1 DFQATT and CDR2 SNEGSKA (reference sequence). The ends lost 5 bases at V and 4 bases at J; junction bases unmatched: 3. The CDR3 loop spans 14 amino acids. This CDR3 is CSAVSGRATGELFF. The CDR3, as DNA: TGCAGTGCTGTTAGCGGGAGGGCCACCGGGGAGCTGTTTTTT.